A single sample gave rise to the 27 T cell receptor beta chains below, sequenced in a study of blood T cells in healthy people across ages. The use of a sample-barcoded 5' primer and a J-beta primer mix characterized a second PCR of roughly 6 to 11 cycles. TCRdb re-called the 5' RACE reads through MiXCR, storing one row per CDR3 protein. The data hold hundreds of thousands of distinct CDR3 sequences, with 52% observed a single time. The sample taken for sequencing was blood. These receptors were collected from a woman older than 75 in good health.

On this clonotype: This could be a read error, since a much larger clone is one nucleotide away. The chain recombines TRBV6-6 with TRBJ2-2, with D perhaps matching TRBD1 (5 bases). This CDR3 has 16 residues. Per the germline V gene, CDR1 is MNHNY and CDR2 is SVGAGI (reference sequence). V was shortened by 5 bases and J by 5 bases, with 18 bases between the two germline ends. The CDR3 reads CASSPDNFISTGELFF. The CDR3 DNA sequence: TGTGCCAGCAGTCCGGACAACTTCATATCGACCGGGGAGCTGTTTTTT.

In its sample, this clonotype was seen a few times. The V and J genes are TRBV6-1 and TRBJ1-1, with 7 bases matching TRBD1. The length of the CDR3 is 15 residues. Germline assignment: CDR1 MNHNS and CDR2 SASEGT. V lost 1 base to trimming and J lost 2 bases; unmatched junction nucleotides: 4. CDR3 coding DNA: TGTGCCAGCAGTGAAGGGGGACAGACCAACACTGAAGCTTTCTTT. This encodes CASSEGGQTNTEAFF.

The DNA for the CDR3 is TGTGCCAGCAGCTTCCTTCCCGGGGGGAATGAGCAGTTCTTC. Protein: CASSFLPGGNEQFF. The chain uses TRBV7-2 and TRBJ2-1; 7 bases are shared with TRBD2. The CDR3 is 14 amino acids. Unmatched junction bases numbered 6, after V lost 3 bases and J lost 7 bases. From germline, CDR1 is SGHTA and CDR2 FQGNSA.

V and J are TRBV29-1 and TRBJ1-1, with 8 bases identical to TRBD1. Germline CDR1 reads SQVTM; CDR2 reads ANQGSEA. The CDR3 is 11 amino acids. With 3 bases clipped from V and 8 bases from J, the junction kept 2 bases outside the gene matches. This chain's CDR3 is CSVDRGREAFF. The CDR3 coding sequence is TGCAGCGTTGACAGGGGGCGGGAAGCTTTCTTT.

The rearrangement links TRBV3-1 to TRBJ2-3; D is unresolved. Trimming took 4 bases from V and 3 from J, leaving 11 bases between them. CDR1 LGHDT and CDR2 YNNKEL come from the germline V gene (reference sequence). CDR3 length equals 14 residues. As DNA, the CDR3 is TGTGCCAGCAGCCTCAGAAGGTTAACAGATACGCAGTATTTT. Protein product: CASSLRRLTDTQYF.

Comment on this clonotype: Since a much larger clone is just one base distant, this may be a read error. This chain uses TRBV5-1 with TRBJ2-5; 7 bases line up with TRBD2. Per the germline V gene, CDR1 is SGHRS and CDR2 is YFSETQ. With V trimmed by 4 bases and J by 11 bases, 17 bases remained unmatched. The CDR3 has 15 residues. The DNA for the CDR3 is TGCGCCAGCAGCCTACTGGGGGGACTAAACAATGAGCAGTACTTC. Its translation is CASSLLGGLNNEQYF.

This clonotype was seen repeatedly, ten times or more. The V and J genes are TRBV7-9 and TRBJ2-7; the match to TRBD1 covers 8 bases. In germline, CDR1 is SEHNR, CDR2 FQNEAQ (reference sequence). The CDR3 covers 15 residues. Losses at the gene ends were 5 bases for V and 4 bases for J; bases not matched to a gene: 10. The CDR3 DNA sequence: TGTGCCAGCAGCAATAGACAGGGGTTTGAGTACGAGCAGTACTTC. It translates to CASSNRQGFEYEQYF.

This clonotype came up a few times. The gene calls are TRBV5-1 and TRBJ2-7, with a possible D match to TRBD1 (6 bases). Trimming pared 4 bases from V and 5 bases from J, leaving 16 bases between. This CDR3 is 14 amino acids long. Germline-derived CDR1 and CDR2 are SGHRS and YFSETQ. In DNA, the CDR3 is TGCGCCAGCAGCCCCGGGACACCCGGGAACGAGCAGTACTTC. It specifies CASSPGTPGNEQYF. Full variable domain (remainder filled in from reference TRBV5-1 and TRBJ2-7): KAGVTQTPRYLIKTRGQQVTLSCSPISGHRSVSWYQQTPGQGLQFLFEYFSETQRNKGNFPGRFSGRQFSNSRSEMNVSTLELGDSALYLCASSPGTPGNEQYFGPGTRLTVT.

This clonotype was seen more than once but under ten times. DNA of the CDR3: TGTGCCAGCTCACGAAGAGCGGGAGATTATAATGAGCAGTTCTTC. Its translation is CASSRRAGDYNEQFF. V usage is TRBV18 and J usage is TRBJ2-1; TRBD2 matches 8 bases. The CDR3 runs to 15 residues. The trim removed 4 bases at V and 7 bases at J, leaving 9 bases unmatched. The germline V gene has CDR1 KGHSH and CDR2 LQKENI.

This CDR3 reads CARPGEAFF. The CDR3 DNA sequence: TGTGCCAGGCCGGGTGAAGCTTTCTTT. The chain carries TRBV12-3 or TRBV12-4 and TRBJ1-1; D call uncertain. With 9 bases removed from V and 7 bases from J, the gap between germline ends came to 6 bases. This CDR3 region has 9 residues.

Comments on this clonotype: This could be a read error, since a much larger clone is one nucleotide away. This chain links TRBV5-1 with TRBJ2-7; TRBD1 might be the D (6 bases). CDR1 and CDR2 (germline): SGHRS, YFSETQ. V was shortened by 5 bases and J by 2 bases, with 14 bases between the two germline ends. This CDR3 is built from 14 residues. CDR3 bases: TGCGCCAGCAGGGAACAGGGTGGAGCCTACGAGCAGTACTTC. Protein product: CASREQGGAYEQYF.

With regard to this clonotype: One end of the junction fails to match germline, which may point to a read error. This chain connects TRBV20-1 to TRBJ1-1; D is uncertain. CDR1 and CDR2 (germline): DFQATT, SNEGSKA (reference sequence). The CDR3 sequence is 15 residues long. In DNA form, the CDR3 reads TGCAGGGCTAGAAGGGATCCCCGGGGGAACACTGAAGCTTTCTTT. Protein product: CRARRDPRGNTEAFF.

This clonotype was counted between two and nine times. This rearrangement joins TRBV7-9 to TRBJ1-1; D is unclear. There are 13 residues in the CDR3. Trimming took off 10 bases at V and 3 bases at J, with 15 bases between the two ends. Germline V gives CDR1 SEHNR, CDR2 FQNEAQ (reference sequence). Here the CDR3 reads CATFPRTDTEAFF. CDR3 sequence (DNA): TGTGCCACTTTCCCGCGGACGGACACTGAAGCTTTCTTT.

As for this clonotype: A much larger clone lies one base from this, so it may be a read error. This chain links TRBV5-6 with TRBJ2-1; D uncertain. CDR3 length equals 14 residues. Trimming took 6 bases from V and 13 from J, leaving 23 bases between them. CDR1 and CDR2 from the germline V gene are SGHDT and YYEEEE. The CDR3 DNA reads as TGTGCCAGCACCCTTAGCTCAACCCAAGAGACCCAGTTCTTC. Its protein is CASTLSSTQETQFF.

This clonotype was seen many times. The gene calls are TRBV3-1 and TRBJ2-3; 10 positions agree with TRBD2. The ends lost 4 bases at V and 3 bases at J; junction bases unmatched: 4. CDR1 and CDR2 from the germline V gene are LGHDT and YNNKEL (reference sequence). This CDR3 has 15 residues. CDR3 in DNA: TGTGCCAGCAGCCCCGGGACTAGCGAAACAGATACGCAGTATTTT. It encodes CASSPGTSETDTQYF.

The table lists this clonotype with many counts. CDR3 DNA: TGTGCCAGCTCCAACGGGGGGGAACGGGAAAAACTGTTTTTT. Its translation: CASSNGGEREKLFF. The V and J genes are TRBV12-3 or TRBV12-4 and TRBJ1-4; D might be TRBD1 (5 bases). V lost 8 bases, J lost 8 bases, and 18 bases lay in between. The CDR3 consists of 14 residues.

The chain couples TRBV5-4 to TRBJ2-3; D is undetermined. The CDR3 is 16 residues long. The germline V gene encodes CDR1 SGHNT and CDR2 YYREEE (reference sequence). V was cut by 0 bases and J by 6 bases, with 17 bases left in between. The CDR3, as DNA: TGTGCCAGCAGCTTGGCCGGGTGGGGAAGAAAGGATACGCAGTATTTT. As protein: CASSLAGWGRKDTQYF.

The rearrangement joins TRBV10-3 to TRBJ2-1; 10 bases agree with TRBD2. Germline assignment: CDR1 ENHRY and CDR2 SYGVKD. Trimming at V came to 4 bases and at J to 5 bases, leaving 8 bases not matched to a gene. The CDR3 contains 16 residues. The CDR3 coding sequence is TGTGCCATCAGTGCCTACGGGACTAGCGTCCACAATGAGCAGTTCTTC. Its protein product is CAISAYGTSVHNEQFF.

Regarding this clonotype: A much larger clone is a single base away; this may be a read error. This chain connects TRBV12-3 or TRBV12-4 to TRBJ1-1; no firm D call. Trimming removed 5 bases from V and 5 bases from J, with 15 bases in between. This CDR3 contains 14 residues. The CDR3 protein is CASSVGAVWTEAFF. The CDR3 coding sequence is TGTGCCAGCAGTGTAGGCGCAGTTTGGACTGAAGCTTTCTTT.

The J gene is TRBJ2-1, the V gene TRBV5-1, with 8 bases matching TRBD1. The germline CDR1 and CDR2 sequences are SGHRS and YFSETQ. CDR3 length: 16 amino acids. V lost 6 bases and J lost 6; bases outside the gene matches: 14. CDR3 nucleotide sequence: TGCGCCAGCAACGTCAGACAGGGGTACAAGGGCAATGAGCAGTTCTTC. The encoded protein is CASNVRQGYKGNEQFF.

The gene calls are TRBV20-1 and TRBJ2-7; 8 bases map to TRBD2. With the DNA end fitting TRBJ2-5 better, the J assignment may be wrong. Germline CDR1 reads DFQATT; CDR2 reads SNEGSKA (reference sequence). CDR3 length: 14 residues. The CDR3 DNA sequence: TGCAGTGCAGGTTCGGGAGGGGCAAGGGGGACCCAGTACTTC. The encoded protein is CSAGSGGARGTQYF.

For this clonotype: A much larger clone differs from this one at a single base, so this may be a read error. J is TRBJ2-5 and V is TRBV5-1; D may be TRBD2 (5 bases). In germline, CDR1 is SGHRS, CDR2 YFSETQ. V dropped 3 bases and J dropped 11 bases, with 17 bases sitting between them. The CDR3 consists of 13 residues. In DNA, the CDR3 is TGCGCCAGCAGCTGGAGGTTTGAGGATGAGCAGTACTTC. Its protein is CASSWRFEDEQYF.

The J gene is TRBJ2-1, the V gene TRBV7-9; D might be TRBD2 (5 bases). The CDR3 is 13 residues long. The germline gives CDR1 SEHNR, CDR2 FQNEAQ (reference sequence). Trimming pared 6 bases from V and 5 bases from J, leaving 11 bases between. Written as DNA, the CDR3 is TGTGCCAGCAGGAATTGTAGCGACAATGAGCAGTTCTTC. It codes for CASRNCSDNEQFF. The complete variable domain, with remaining parts taken from reference TRBV7-9 and TRBJ2-1, reads DTGVSQNPRHKITKRGQNVTFRCDPISEHNRLYWYRQTLGQGPEFLTYFQNEAQLEKSRLLSDRFSAERPKGSFSTLEIQRTEQGDSAMYLCASRNCSDNEQFFGPGTRLTVL.

This clonotype was observed many times. This chain joins TRBV20-1 and TRBJ1-2, with D possibly TRBD1 on 5 matching bases. Germline CDR1 DFQATT, CDR2 SNEGSKA (reference sequence). The CDR3 covers 14 residues. Deletions cut 5 bases from V and 7 bases from J, with 20 bases between. In nucleotides, the CDR3 is TGCAGTGCTCGCCGCGACAGCGGACGCGGTGGCTACACCTTC. This encodes CSARRDSGRGGYTF.

CDR3 amino acids: CASSLHAGGVADTQYF. In nucleotides, the CDR3 is TGTGCCAGCAGCCTTCACGCGGGGGGGGTCGCCGATACGCAGTATTTT. The V gene is TRBV9, the J gene TRBJ2-3, with 9 bases aligning to TRBD2. From germline, CDR1 is SGDLS and CDR2 YYNGEE. Unmatched junction bases numbered 12, after V lost 4 bases and J lost 6 bases. This CDR3 is 16 amino acids long.

This clonotype was seen a few times. A much larger clone lies a single base off, so this may be a read error. The chain has TRBV9 and TRBJ2-1, with 11 bases that match TRBD2. Judging by the DNA end, TRBJ2-7 fits better; the J call may be wrong. Germline CDR1 SGDLS, CDR2 YYNGEE. The CDR3 sequence is 15 residues long. CDR3 DNA sequence: TGTGCCAGCAGCGCTTTAGCGGGGGGGTACAATGAGCAGTACTTC. Residues: CASSALAGGYNEQYF.

Concerning this clonotype: At one boundary the junction diverges from the germline segment, which might be a read error. The V gene is TRBV12-3 or TRBV12-4, the J gene TRBJ2-5, with 7 bases aligning to TRBD1. The J call is uncertain, as TRBJ2-7 better fits the DNA end. There are 14 residues in the CDR3. CDR3 amino acids: CACSLRDRPYEQYF. CDR3 bases: TGTGCCTGCAGTCTCCGGGACAGACCCTACGAGCAGTACTTC.